The rows below give T cell receptor beta chains drawn from one sample of a study of control samples from healthy donors and cancer patients. Clones were read by immunoSEQ multiplex PCR, and TCRdb kept only the in-frame ones, dropping some. Of approximately 110,000 clones listed, approximately 93% are singletons. Sequenced: blood. Receptor source: a young woman in good health. Each CDR3 is given with its conserved first and last residue. A D gene is named only where the DNA matches it firmly. The listing skips clone size in some rows; elsewhere it reads once, few, many or a size class.

length: 15
size: -
D: TRBD1
V: TRBV4-3
J: TRBJ2-2
CDR3: CASSLSGTGAGELFF
DNA: TGCGCCAGCAGCCTATCGGGGACAGGGGCCGGGGAGCTGTTTTTT

length: 16
size: -
D: TRBD2
V: TRBV6-2/TRBV6-3
J: TRBJ2-5
CDR3: CASSSWTSGPEETQYF
DNA: TGTGCCAGCAGTTCCTGGACTAGCGGGCCTGAGGAGACCCAGTACTTC

length: 14
size: -
D: -
V: TRBV28
J: TRBJ2-7
CDR3: CASIGWRSLDEQYF
DNA: TGTGCCAGCATCGGTTGGAGGTCGCTTGACGAGCAGTACTTC

length: 15
size: -
D: -
V: TRBV4-2
J: TRBJ1-2
CDR3: CASSQERRAPYGYTF
DNA: TGTGCCAGCAGCCAAGAACGCAGGGCCCCCTATGGCTACACCTTC

length: 13
size: -
D: -
V: TRBV30
J: TRBJ1-1
CDR3: CAWNVDAGTEAFF
DNA: TGTGCCTGGAACGTTGACGCCGGCACTGAAGCTTTCTTT

length: 21
size: once
D: -
V: TRBV14
J: TRBJ2-7
CDR3: CASSQGVRQGGVGTSWDEQYF
DNA: TGTGCCAGCAGCCAAGGGGTAAGACAGGGAGGGGTTGGTACTAGCTGGGACGAGCAGTACTTC

length: 15
size: -
D: TRBD2
V: TRBV28
J: TRBJ2-7
CDR3: CASSLLREGPYEQYF
DNA: TGTGCCAGCAGTTTGCTGAGGGAGGGCCCCTACGAGCAGTACTTC

length: 14
size: -
D: -
V: TRBV28
J: TRBJ1-1
CDR3: CASSLSLSPGGAFF
DNA: TGTGCCAGCAGTTTAAGTCTCTCCCCGGGGGGTGCTTTCTTT

length: 14
size: -
D: -
V: TRBV15
J: TRBJ2-1
CDR3: CATRPGTSYNEQFF
DNA: TGTGCCACCAGGCCAGGTACCTCCTACAATGAGCAGTTCTTC

length: 15
size: -
D: TRBD1
V: TRBV5-1
J: TRBJ1-3
CDR3: CASRATGKPGNTIYF
DNA: TGCGCCAGCAGGGCGACAGGGAAGCCTGGAAACACCATATATTTT

length: 13
size: -
D: -
V: TRBV7-2
J: TRBJ2-7
CDR3: CASSLGMRGEQYF
DNA: TGTGCCAGCAGCTTAGGGATGAGGGGCGAGCAGTACTTC

length: 14
size: -
D: -
V: TRBV27
J: TRBJ2-5
CDR3: CASSFRADQETQYF
DNA: TGTGCCAGCAGTTTTCGGGCGGACCAAGAGACCCAGTACTTC

length: 15
size: few
D: -
V: TRBV4-1
J: TRBJ2-1
CDR3: CASSQDLGAPNEQFF
DNA: TGCGCCAGCAGCCAAGATTTGGGGGCCCCAAATGAGCAGTTCTTC

length: 14
size: -
D: -
V: TRBV6-2/TRBV6-3
J: TRBJ1-1
CDR3: CASSSHGMNTEAFF
DNA: TGTGCCAGCAGTTCGCACGGAATGAACACTGAAGCTTTCTTT

length: 12
size: -
D: -
V: TRBV30
J: TRBJ2-7
CDR3: CAWRRDTYEQYF
DNA: TGTGCCTGGCGCCGGGACACCTACGAGCAGTACTTC

length: 15
size: -
D: -
V: TRBV2
J: TRBJ2-7
CDR3: CASSDRRGQSYEQYF
DNA: TGTGCCAGCAGTGATCGGCGGGGGCAATCCTACGAGCAGTACTTC

length: 14
size: -
D: -
V: TRBV7-8
J: TRBJ2-3
CDR3: CASSLGLNTDTQYF
DNA: TGTGCCAGCAGCTTAGGGCTAAACACAGATACGCAGTATTTT

length: 14
size: -
D: -
V: TRBV5-6
J: TRBJ1-1
CDR3: CASSPDSFGTEAFF
DNA: TGTGCCAGCAGCCCAGACAGTTTTGGAACTGAAGCTTTCTTT

length: 14
size: -
D: TRBD1
V: TRBV5-6
J: TRBJ2-7
CDR3: CASSYGTGGYEQYF
DNA: TGTGCCAGCAGCTACGGGACAGGGGGCTACGAGCAGTACTTC

length: 14
size: -
D: -
V: TRBV4-1
J: TRBJ2-7
CDR3: CASSHTSFSYEQYF
DNA: TGCGCCAGCAGCCACACTAGCTTCTCCTACGAGCAGTACTTC

length: 13
size: -
D: -
V: TRBV6-2/TRBV6-3
J: TRBJ1-5
CDR3: CASSYLGNQPQHF
DNA: TGTGCCAGCAGTTATTTGGGCAATCAGCCCCAGCATTTT

length: 10
size: once
D: -
V: TRBV28
J: TRBJ1-6
CDR3: CASGGAPLHF
DNA: TGTGCCAGTGGGGGAGCACCCCTCCACTTT

length: 14
size: -
D: TRBD1
V: TRBV5-3
J: TRBJ1-1
CDR3: CARRLGQGVAEAFF
DNA: TGTGCCAGAAGATTAGGACAGGGGGTCGCTGAAGCTTTCTTT

length: 12
size: once
D: -
V: TRBV7-2
J: TRBJ2-7
CDR3: CASSSTDGKQYF
DNA: TGTGCCAGCAGCTCAACGGACGGGAAGCAGTACTTC

length: 14
size: -
D: -
V: TRBV2
J: TRBJ1-1
CDR3: CASSLGRGNTEAFF
DNA: TGTGCCAGCAGTTTGGGACGGGGGAACACTGAAGCTTTCTTT

length: 18
size: -
D: TRBD2
V: TRBV7-2
J: TRBJ2-3
CDR3: CASSLAASGGGRTDTQYF
DNA: TGTGCCAGCAGCTTAGCGGCTAGCGGGGGGGGTCGCACAGATACGCAGTATTTT

length: 13
size: -
D: -
V: TRBV2
J: TRBJ1-1
CDR3: CASSFQGRTEAFF
DNA: TGTGCCAGCAGTTTCCAGGGAAGGACGGAAGCTTTCTTT

length: 12
size: few
D: -
V: TRBV12-3/TRBV12-4
J: TRBJ1-1
CDR3: CASSRTATEAFF
DNA: TGTGCCAGCAGTAGGACAGCCACTGAAGCTTTCTTT

length: 11
size: -
D: -
V: TRBV28
J: TRBJ2-7
CDR3: CASSLKYEQYF
DNA: TGTGCCAGCAGTTTGAAGTACGAGCAGTACTTC

length: 13
size: -
D: -
V: TRBV30
J: TRBJ1-5
CDR3: CAWSEGSNQPQHF
DNA: TGTGCCTGGAGTGAGGGATCCAATCAGCCCCAGCATTTT

length: 14
size: -
D: TRBD1
V: TRBV7-9
J: TRBJ1-4
CDR3: CASSSGTGLGKLFF
DNA: TGTGCCAGCAGCTCCGGGACAGGGTTGGGAAAACTGTTTTTT

length: 16
size: -
D: TRBD2
V: TRBV5-1
J: TRBJ2-1
CDR3: CASSSARLAGANEQFF
DNA: TGCGCCAGCAGCTCCGCCAGACTAGCGGGGGCCAATGAGCAGTTCTTC

length: 14
size: -
D: -
V: TRBV24-1
J: TRBJ2-1
CDR3: CATSDAGPHNEQFF
DNA: TGTGCCACCAGTGATGCGGGACCCCACAATGAGCAGTTCTTC

length: 16
size: -
D: -
V: TRBV9
J: TRBJ2-6
CDR3: CATARDGSSGANVLTF
DNA: TGTGCCACCGCCAGGGACGGAAGCTCTGGGGCCAACGTCCTGACTTTC

length: 15
size: -
D: -
V: TRBV18
J: TRBJ2-1
CDR3: CASSPQSEGYNEQFF
DNA: TGTGCCAGCTCACCCCAGAGCGAGGGTTACAATGAGCAGTTCTTC

length: 12
size: -
D: TRBD1
V: TRBV6-5
J: TRBJ1-2
CDR3: CASSDRGNGYTF
DNA: TGTGCCAGCAGCGACAGGGGGAATGGCTACACCTTC

length: 13
size: -
D: -
V: TRBV5-6
J: TRBJ1-1
CDR3: CASYGTVDTEAFF
DNA: TGTGCCAGCTACGGCACCGTAGACACTGAAGCTTTCTTT

length: 15
size: -
D: TRBD2
V: TRBV7-6
J: TRBJ2-5
CDR3: CASSFTSGIGETQYF
DNA: TGTGCCAGCAGCTTCACTAGCGGGATTGGAGAGACCCAGTACTTC

length: 15
size: once
D: -
V: TRBV7-6
J: TRBJ1-3
CDR3: CASSSSQGSGNTIYF
DNA: TGTGCCAGCAGCTCATCCCAGGGGTCTGGAAACACCATATATTTT

length: 19
size: -
D: TRBD1
V: TRBV27
J: TRBJ1-1
CDR3: CASSSIRTGSASPDTEAFF
DNA: TGTGCCAGCAGTTCGATACGGACAGGTTCCGCTTCTCCGGACACTGAAGCTTTCTTT

length: 13
size: -
D: -
V: TRBV7-2
J: TRBJ1-2
CDR3: CASSLEPRGYYTF
DNA: TGTGCCAGCAGCTTGGAGCCGCGGGGCTACTACACCTTC

length: 14
size: -
D: -
V: TRBV11-3
J: TRBJ2-3
CDR3: CASSPYGGVDTQYF
DNA: TGTGCCAGCAGCCCGTACGGAGGGGTGGATACGCAGTATTTT

length: 15
size: -
D: TRBD1
V: TRBV28
J: TRBJ1-1
CDR3: CASSVRTGVRTEAFF
DNA: TGTGCCAGCAGTGTACGGACAGGGGTAAGGACTGAAGCTTTCTTT

length: 14
size: -
D: TRBD1
V: TRBV15
J: TRBJ1-6
CDR3: CATSDRGVSLPLHF
DNA: TGTGCCACCAGCGACAGGGGGGTGTCCTTACCCCTCCACTTT

length: 13
size: -
D: -
V: TRBV7-6
J: TRBJ2-5
CDR3: CASSFFYQETQYF
DNA: TGTGCCAGCAGCTTCTTCTACCAAGAGACCCAGTACTTC

length: 17
size: -
D: -
V: TRBV7-3
J: TRBJ2-3
CDR3: CASSLGPPATSTDTQYF
DNA: TGTGCCAGCAGCTTAGGGCCCCCCGCCACTAGCACAGATACGCAGTATTTT

length: 14
size: -
D: -
V: TRBV4-3
J: TRBJ1-5
CDR3: CASSQEGGDQPQHF
DNA: TGCGCCAGCAGCCAGGAGGGGGGGGATCAGCCCCAGCATTTT

length: 14
size: -
D: -
V: TRBV24-1
J: TRBJ1-2
CDR3: CATSDTGTNYGYTF
DNA: TGTGCCACCAGTGATACCGGGACGAACTATGGCTACACCTTC